The clone carrying this TCR beta chain was seen more than once but under ten times. Its specificity is not known. A much larger clone lies a single base off, so this may be a read error. Genomic DNA, serving as template, underwent TCR beta VDJ and CDR3 profiling. Each CDR3 protein gets one entry after TCRdb re-called the reads with MiXCR. The sample has about 180,000 distinct CDR3 sequences, approximately 48% seen once. Germline V gives CDR1 SGHTA, CDR2 FQGNSA. The CDR3 loop spans 14 amino acids. Trimming removed 8 bases at V and 4 bases at J, with 17 bases between. The entry originates in a study of CD8+CD57+ T cells in acquired aplastic anemia. General observations from the study: Patients shared approximately 30 CD8+ CDR3 sequences with controls.

Only patients with CD8+CD57+ cell expansion on flow cytometry were chosen for sequencing. Sequencing used sorted CD4+, CD8+, or CD8+CD57+ T cells (not recorded which) from PBMCs. This TCR derives from a human donor with aplastic anemia. The V and J genes are TRBV7-2 and TRBJ1-2, with D possibly matching TRBD1 (6 bases). The CDR3 protein is CASGQGQNLYGYTF. In DNA, the CDR3 is TGTGCCAGCGGCCAAGGACAGAACCTCTATGGCTACACCTTC.